This TCR beta chain emerged from a study of identical twins. Study-wide results and caveats: In drawing conclusions, the study used cross-sectional statistical analysis and did not follow the same donors. Twins shared out-of-frame alpha sequences with excess low generation probability.

The CDR3 covers 13 residues. The V gene's germline CDR1 is ENHRY and CDR2 SYGVKD. Losses at the gene ends were 8 bases for V and 4 bases for J; bases not matched to a gene: 7. A single record per CDR3 protein comes from TCRdb applying MiXCR to the 5' RACE reads. In the table there are fewer than 800,000 distinct CDR3 sequences, under 8.5% of which are singletons. On this clonotype: The antigen is unknown.

With no exceptions, donors were healthy Caucasians. These data also formed part of another study, on yellow fever vaccine responses in identical twins.

The chain couples TRBV10-3 to TRBJ2-5; 7 positions match TRBD1. This TCR was recovered from a woman between 18 and 29 years old in good health. Sequencing used PBMCs. CDR3 DNA: TGTGCCATCGGAGACAGGGCAGGAGAGACCCAGTACTTC. This sequence encodes CAIGDRAGETQYF.